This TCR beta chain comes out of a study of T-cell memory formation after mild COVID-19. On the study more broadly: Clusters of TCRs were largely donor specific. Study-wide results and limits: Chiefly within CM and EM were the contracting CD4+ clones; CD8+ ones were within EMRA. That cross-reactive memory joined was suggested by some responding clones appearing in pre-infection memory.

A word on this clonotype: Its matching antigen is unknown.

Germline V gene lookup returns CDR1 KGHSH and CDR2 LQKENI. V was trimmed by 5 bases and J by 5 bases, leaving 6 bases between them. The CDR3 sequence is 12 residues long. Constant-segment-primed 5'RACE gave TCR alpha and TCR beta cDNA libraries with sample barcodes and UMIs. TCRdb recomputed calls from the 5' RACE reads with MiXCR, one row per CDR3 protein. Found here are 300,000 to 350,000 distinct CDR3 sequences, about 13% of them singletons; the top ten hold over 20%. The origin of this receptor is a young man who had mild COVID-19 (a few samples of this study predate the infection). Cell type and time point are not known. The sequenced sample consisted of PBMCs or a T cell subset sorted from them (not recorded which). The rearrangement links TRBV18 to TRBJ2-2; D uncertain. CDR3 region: CASSKGTGELFF. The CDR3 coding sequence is TGTGCCAGCTCAAAAGGGACCGGGGAGCTGTTTTTT. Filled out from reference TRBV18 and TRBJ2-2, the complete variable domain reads NAGVMQNPRHLVRRRGQEARLRCSPMKGHSHVYWYRQLPEEGLKFMVYLQKENIIDESGMPKERFSAEFPKEGPSILRIQQVVRGDSAAYFCASSKGTGELFFGEGSRLTVL.